This T cell receptor (beta chain) was found in a study of blood T cell repertoires in COVID-19. Some clones are missing from TCRdb's copy, which holds only in-frame ones; the method was immunoSEQ multiplex PCR. The table lists roughly 220,000 clones, roughly 85% of them singletons. The CDR3 length is 20 residues. The V gene end was trimmed by 6 bases and the J gene end by 3 bases; junction bases not matched to a gene: 24. Germline-derived CDR1 and CDR2 are MDHEN and SYDVKM. The specimen was peripheral blood. This chain links TRBV28 with TRBJ1-1, with 8 bases fitting TRBD1. The sequence came from a young man who had recovered from COVID-19. The CDR3 protein is CASRLLKLQGARSLDTEAFF. As DNA, the CDR3 is TGTGCCAGCAGGCTCCTAAAACTCCAGGGGGCGCGGAGTTTAGACACTGAAGCTTTCTTT.